A selection of T cell receptor beta chains follows, all from one sample in a study of post-analysis software for immune sequencing data. TCRdb re-derived calls from the PCR reads in MiXCR, one entry per CDR3 protein. Among some 890,000 distinct CDR3 sequences listed, approximately 53% were seen once. The sequencing input was blood. These receptors all come from a girl between 5 and 17 years old with multiple sclerosis. Each CDR3 is given with its conserved first and last residue. Each record gives: D gene, J gene, clone size, V gene, CDR3 DNA, CDR3 protein. D genes are given only for firm matches. Where a row states a size, it is once, few, many or the class of an expanded clone; other rows omit it.

d_gene: NA; j_gene: TRBJ2-3; abundance: NA; v_gene: TRBV7-6; CDR3nt: TGTGCCAGCACCGATCGACCGGGAGTCCCAAGCACGGATACGCAGTATTTT; CDR3aa: CASTDRPGVPSTDTQYF
d_gene: NA; j_gene: TRBJ1-5; abundance: NA; v_gene: TRBV20-1; CDR3nt: TGCAGTGCTAGAGACTTTACCAGGGGCAATCAGCCCCAGCATTTT; CDR3aa: CSARDFTRGNQPQHF
d_gene: NA; j_gene: TRBJ1-1; abundance: few; v_gene: TRBV7-9; CDR3nt: TGTGCCAGCAGCTTAGCGGCGGGAGACGGGGCTTTCTTT; CDR3aa: CASSLAAGDGAFF
d_gene: NA; j_gene: TRBJ2-1; abundance: NA; v_gene: TRBV9; CDR3nt: TGTGCCAGCAGCCCCACCTGGACGGAACCCGACAATGAGCAGTTCTTC; CDR3aa: CASSPTWTEPDNEQFF
d_gene: NA; j_gene: TRBJ2-3; abundance: NA; v_gene: TRBV15; CDR3nt: TGTGCCACCAGCAGAGTTGGGGGCACAGATACGCAGTATTTT; CDR3aa: CATSRVGGTDTQYF
d_gene: NA; j_gene: TRBJ2-1; abundance: NA; v_gene: TRBV7-9; CDR3nt: TGTGCCAGCAGCTCAAGGACGGTCAGCTCCTACAATGAGCAGTTCTTC; CDR3aa: CASSSRTVSSYNEQFF
d_gene: TRBD2; j_gene: TRBJ2-5; abundance: NA; v_gene: TRBV7-9; CDR3nt: TGTGCCAGCAGCTTAGGTAGCGGGGAGGAAGAGACCCAGTACTTC; CDR3aa: CASSLGSGEEETQYF
d_gene: NA; j_gene: TRBJ1-1; abundance: NA; v_gene: TRBV29-1; CDR3nt: TGCAGCGTCACCTGGCCGACACCGAACACTGAAGCTTTCTTT; CDR3aa: CSVTWPTPNTEAFF
d_gene: NA; j_gene: TRBJ1-1; abundance: NA; v_gene: TRBV12-5; CDR3nt: TGTGCTAGTGGTCTCGGGACAAAAAACACTGAAGCTTTCTTT; CDR3aa: CASGLGTKNTEAFF
d_gene: NA; j_gene: TRBJ2-5; abundance: NA; v_gene: TRBV20-1; CDR3nt: TGCAGTGCTAGAGCCCAGACGGCACCGGGGACCCAGTACTTC; CDR3aa: CSARAQTAPGTQYF
d_gene: NA; j_gene: TRBJ2-7; abundance: NA; v_gene: TRBV6-1; CDR3nt: TGTGCCAGCAGTGCTCGACTACCCAGACCCTACGAGCAGTACTTC; CDR3aa: CASSARLPRPYEQYF
d_gene: NA; j_gene: TRBJ2-1; abundance: NA; v_gene: TRBV14; CDR3nt: TGTGCCAGCAGCCAAGATTTTATTTGGGGCGGCGAGCAGTTCTTC; CDR3aa: CASSQDFIWGGEQFF
d_gene: TRBD1; j_gene: TRBJ2-7; abundance: NA; v_gene: TRBV6-4; CDR3nt: TGTGCCAGCAGTGAAGGGACAGGGGGCATCGACGAGCAGTACTTC; CDR3aa: CASSEGTGGIDEQYF
d_gene: TRBD1; j_gene: TRBJ1-2; abundance: NA; v_gene: TRBV12-3/TRBV12-4; CDR3nt: TGTGCCAGCAGATTAACCGGGACAGGGCGCGGCTACACCTTC; CDR3aa: CASRLTGTGRGYTF
d_gene: NA; j_gene: TRBJ2-7; abundance: NA; v_gene: TRBV19; CDR3nt: TGTGCCAGTAGTTTTAACTACGGAACGTCCTACGAGCAGTACTTC; CDR3aa: CASSFNYGTSYEQYF
d_gene: TRBD1; j_gene: TRBJ2-6; abundance: NA; v_gene: TRBV20-1; CDR3nt: TGCAGTGCTCGCGATCCCGGGACAGGGGCTGGGGCCAACGTCCTGACTTTC; CDR3aa: CSARDPGTGAGANVLTF
d_gene: NA; j_gene: TRBJ2-1; abundance: NA; v_gene: TRBV12-3/TRBV12-4; CDR3nt: TGTGCCAGCAGTTTCCAGGGAGGCGATGAGCAGTTCTTC; CDR3aa: CASSFQGGDEQFF
d_gene: NA; j_gene: TRBJ1-2; abundance: NA; v_gene: TRBV10-3; CDR3nt: TGTGCCATCAGTGAGTCCCATGCGGGTTATGGCTACACCTTC; CDR3aa: CAISESHAGYGYTF
d_gene: NA; j_gene: TRBJ2-5; abundance: few; v_gene: TRBV10-3; CDR3nt: TGTGCCATCAGTGAGTCTCGCGGCCAAGAGACCCAGTACTTC; CDR3aa: CAISESRGQETQYF
d_gene: NA; j_gene: TRBJ2-7; abundance: few; v_gene: TRBV7-2; CDR3nt: TGTGCCAGCAGCTTAGAAGCAAGCGCCTACGAGCAGTACTTC; CDR3aa: CASSLEASAYEQYF
d_gene: NA; j_gene: TRBJ2-5; abundance: few; v_gene: TRBV3-1; CDR3nt: TGTGCCAGCAGCCTATCGGACTTCCAAGAGACCCAGTACTTC; CDR3aa: CASSLSDFQETQYF
d_gene: TRBD2; j_gene: TRBJ2-4; abundance: few; v_gene: TRBV3-1; CDR3nt: TGTGCCAGCAGCGAGCGGGAGGGGAACATTCAGTACTTC; CDR3aa: CASSEREGNIQYF